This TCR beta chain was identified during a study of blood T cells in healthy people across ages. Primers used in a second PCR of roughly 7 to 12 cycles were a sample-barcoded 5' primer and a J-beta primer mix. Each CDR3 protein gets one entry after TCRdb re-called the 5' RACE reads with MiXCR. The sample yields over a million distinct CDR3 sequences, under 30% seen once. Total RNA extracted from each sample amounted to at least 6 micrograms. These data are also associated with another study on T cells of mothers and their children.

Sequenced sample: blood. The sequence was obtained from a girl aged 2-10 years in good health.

CDR3 loop: CASSQDGIGNTEAFF. CDR3 coding DNA: TGCGCCAGCAGCCAAGATGGGATCGGGAACACTGAAGCTTTCTTT. The rearrangement links TRBV4-3 to TRBJ1-1, with D unresolved. Germline loops: CDR1 LGHNA, CDR2 YSLEER. V lost 0 bases, J lost 1 base, and 9 bases lay in between. This CDR3 contains 15 residues.